This record looks at one TCR beta chain sequence and its context. Its matching antigen is unknown. This specimen belongs to a study of T cells after yellow fever vaccination. Points from the study as a whole: By day 5 rather than day 15, the secondary response had peaked, though it was weaker. At under 97% for CD4 and 75% to 90% for CD8, most primary-vaccination clones showed up again after the booster. A minor fraction of clonotypes spanned both CD4 and CD8 compartments.

The CDR3 loop spans 21 amino acids. They built TCR cDNA with 5'RACE template switching, a step that put in a universal primer site and UMIs. TCRdb reanalysed the 5' RACE reads using MiXCR and keeps one entry per CDR3 protein. The table has 300,000 to 350,000 distinct CDR3 sequences, approximately 4.5% seen once. Source: PBMCs, taken 15 days after the yellow fever booster vaccination. This receptor was identified in a man younger than 35 who received the YFV17D yellow fever vaccine. This rearrangement joins TRBV21-1 to TRBJ1-4; the D segment call TRBD1 is taken from the table without a DNA check. TRBV21-1 is assigned pseudogene status. This chain's CDR3 is CASSKRLLPGQGARDNEKLFF. DNA of the CDR3: TGTGCCAGCAGCAAAAGGCTGCTACCGGGACAGGGGGCTCGGGATAATGAAAAACTGTTTTTT.